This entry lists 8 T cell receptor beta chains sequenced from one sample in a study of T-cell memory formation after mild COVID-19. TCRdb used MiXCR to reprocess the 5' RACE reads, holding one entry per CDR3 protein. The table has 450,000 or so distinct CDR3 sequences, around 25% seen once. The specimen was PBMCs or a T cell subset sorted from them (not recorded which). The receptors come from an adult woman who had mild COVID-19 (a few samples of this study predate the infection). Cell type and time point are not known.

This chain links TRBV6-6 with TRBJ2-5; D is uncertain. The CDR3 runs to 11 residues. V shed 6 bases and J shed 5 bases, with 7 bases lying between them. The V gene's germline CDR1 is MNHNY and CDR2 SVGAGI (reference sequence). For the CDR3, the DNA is TGTGCCAGCAGAATTTTGGAGACCCAGTACTTC. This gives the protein CASRILETQYF.

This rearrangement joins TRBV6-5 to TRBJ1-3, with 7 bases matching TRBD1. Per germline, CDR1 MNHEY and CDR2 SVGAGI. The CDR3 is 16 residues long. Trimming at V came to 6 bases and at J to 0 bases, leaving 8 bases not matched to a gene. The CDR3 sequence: CASRERGGFSGNTIYF. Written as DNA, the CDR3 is TGTGCCAGCAGGGAGAGAGGGGGCTTCTCTGGAAACACCATATATTTT.

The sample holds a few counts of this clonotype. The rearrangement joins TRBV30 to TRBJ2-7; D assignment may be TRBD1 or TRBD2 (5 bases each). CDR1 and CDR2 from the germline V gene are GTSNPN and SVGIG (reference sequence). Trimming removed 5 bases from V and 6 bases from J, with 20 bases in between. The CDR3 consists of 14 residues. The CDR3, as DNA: TGTGCCTGGTCCGCCCTGAGTTGGGGGTCCGAGCAGTACTTC. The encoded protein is CAWSALSWGSEQYF.

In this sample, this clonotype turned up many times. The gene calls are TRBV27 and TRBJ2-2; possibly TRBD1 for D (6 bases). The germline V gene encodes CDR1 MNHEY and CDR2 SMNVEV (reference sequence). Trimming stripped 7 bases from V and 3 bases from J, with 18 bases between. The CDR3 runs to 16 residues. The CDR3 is CASTLGRQGYTGELFF. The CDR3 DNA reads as TGTGCCAGCACCTTGGGTCGTCAGGGGTACACCGGGGAGCTGTTTTTT.

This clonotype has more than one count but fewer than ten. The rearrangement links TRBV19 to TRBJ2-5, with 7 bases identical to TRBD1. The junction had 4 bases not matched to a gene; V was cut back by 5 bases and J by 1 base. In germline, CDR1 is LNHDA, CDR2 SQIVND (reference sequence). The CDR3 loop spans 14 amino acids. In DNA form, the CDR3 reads TGTGCCAGTAGTGACAGGGCCGCCCAAGAGACCCAGTACTTC. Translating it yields CASSDRAAQETQYF.

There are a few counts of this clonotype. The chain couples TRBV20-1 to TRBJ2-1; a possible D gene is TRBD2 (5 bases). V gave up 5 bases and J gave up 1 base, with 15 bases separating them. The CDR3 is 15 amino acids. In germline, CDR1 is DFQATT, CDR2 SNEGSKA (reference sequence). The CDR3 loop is CSASDWRVSYNEQFF. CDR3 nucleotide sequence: TGCAGTGCTTCCGATTGGCGGGTGTCCTACAATGAGCAGTTCTTC.

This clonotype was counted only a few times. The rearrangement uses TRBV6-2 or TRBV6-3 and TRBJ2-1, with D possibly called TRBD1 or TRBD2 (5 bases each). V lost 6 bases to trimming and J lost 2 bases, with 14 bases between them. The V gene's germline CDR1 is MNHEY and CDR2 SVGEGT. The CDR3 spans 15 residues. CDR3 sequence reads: CASSPVGATYNEQFF. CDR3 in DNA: TGTGCCAGCAGCCCCGTCGGGGCTACCTACAATGAGCAGTTCTTC.

The chain's CDR3 is CASSQASGPYEQYF. DNA for the CDR3: TGTGCCAGCAGCCAAGCTAGCGGGCCCTACGAGCAGTACTTC. The rearrangement links TRBV3-1 to TRBJ2-7, with TRBD2 matching 8 bases. Trimming cost V 1 base and J 2 bases; bases outside gene matches: 1. CDR3 size: 14 residues. Germline V lookup: CDR1 LGHDT, CDR2 YNNKEL (reference sequence).